Below are 17 T cell receptor beta chains sequenced from a single sample in a study of blood T cells in healthy people across ages. Next came a second PCR, run for about 6 to 12 cycles, which used a sample-barcoded 5' primer along with a J-beta primer mix. Via MiXCR, TCRdb re-called the 5' RACE reads, giving one row per CDR3 protein. This repertoire shows almost 300,000 distinct CDR3 sequences, roughly 26% found once; its top ten account for about 30%. Sequenced sample: blood. The source of these receptors is a woman in her 70s in good health.

The genes are TRBV7-2 and TRBJ2-7; possible D gene TRBD1, 6 bases. Looked up from germline, CDR1 is SGHTA and CDR2 is FQGNSA. The CDR3 runs to 14 residues. Trimming took off 3 bases at V and 0 bases at J, with 9 bases between the two ends. CDR3 bases: TGTGCCAGCAGCTTTCAGGACAGCTCCTACGAGCAGTACTTC. Its protein is CASSFQDSSYEQYF.

Only a few counts were recorded for this clonotype. V gene TRBV6-5 combines with J gene TRBJ2-1; TRBD2 might be the D (6 bases). The germline V gene has CDR1 MNHEY and CDR2 SVGAGI. The CDR3 sequence is 15 residues long. V lost 4 bases, J lost 1 base, and 11 bases lay in between. CDR3 bases: TGTGCCAGCAGTTTACGGACTATGTCCTACAATGAGCAGTTCTTC. This gives the protein CASSLRTMSYNEQFF.

The CDR3 loop is CASSLVAGVVYEQYF. The CDR3 DNA follows: TGTGCCAGCAGCTTGGTAGCGGGAGTAGTCTACGAGCAGTACTTC. The V call is TRBV5-8, the J call TRBJ2-7; the match to TRBD2 covers 9 bases. Germline V gene lookup returns CDR1 SGHTS and CDR2 YDEGEE. V was pared by 0 bases and J by 3 bases, with 4 bases of the junction left unmatched. There are 15 residues in the CDR3.

The V and J genes are TRBV6-5 and TRBJ2-5; tentative D call: TRBD2 (6 bases). This CDR3 contains 15 residues. Per germline, CDR1 MNHEY and CDR2 SVGAGI. V was cut by 2 bases and J by 3 bases, with 13 bases left in between. The CDR3 DNA is TGTGCCAGCAGTTACCTGACAGCGGGCAAAGAGACCCAGTACTTC. As protein: CASSYLTAGKETQYF.

This chain uses TRBV29-1 with TRBJ2-2; D unresolved. Germline V gene lookup returns CDR1 SQVTM and CDR2 ANQGSEA. The CDR3 spans 16 residues. Between the trimmed V and J ends, which lost 0 bases and 3 bases, there was a span of 14 bases. CDR3 residues: CSVEEGSFGDTGELFF. CDR3 sequence (DNA): TGCAGCGTTGAAGAAGGATCCTTTGGGGACACCGGGGAGCTGTTTTTT.

This clonotype showed up just a few times. The chain uses TRBV28 and TRBJ2-1; D unclear. The germline V and J ends were trimmed by 0 bases and 6 bases, with 6 bases remaining between them. This CDR3 comprises 13 residues. Germline V gene lookup returns CDR1 MDHEN and CDR2 SYDVKM. The CDR3 DNA is TGTGCCAGCAGTTTATGGCAGGTCAATGAGCAGTTCTTC. This translates into CASSLWQVNEQFF.

This clonotype was detected only a few times. This rearrangement joins TRBV20-1 to TRBJ1-1, with D unclear. Germline CDR1 and CDR2: DFQATT and SNEGSKA (reference sequence). There are 13 residues in the CDR3. Here the CDR3 reads CTMVPGMNTEAFF. The CDR3, as DNA: TGCACCATGGTGCCGGGGATGAACACTGAAGCTTTCTTT.

In this sample, this clonotype turned up a few times. The V and J genes are TRBV29-1 and TRBJ2-5; either TRBD1 or TRBD2 may supply D (6 bases each). Germline V CDR1 and CDR2: SQVTM, ANQGSEA. The V gene lost 7 bases and the J gene lost 7 bases, with 22 bases spanning the gap. The CDR3 contains 14 residues. Written as DNA, the CDR3 is TGCAGCGCCGTAAGGGGGGAGTCTAGCTGGACCCAGTACTTC. The encoded protein is CSAVRGESSWTQYF. The full variable domain, completed using reference TRBV29-1 and TRBJ2-5, is SAVISQKPSRDICQRGTSLTIQCQVDSQVTMMFWYRQQPGQSLTLIATANQGSEATYESGFVIDKFPISRPNLTFSTLTVSNMSPEDSSIYLCSAVRGESSWTQYFGPGTRLLVL.

This clonotype was observed once. A much more abundant neighbour one base away suggests this may be a read error. The chain employs TRBV7-7 and TRBJ2-5; TRBD1 matches 9 bases. CDR1 and CDR2 from the germline V gene are SSHAT and FNYEAQ (reference sequence). The CDR3 length is 15 residues. The CDR3 sequence is CAGSRSGTGKETQYF. The CDR3 bases are TGTGCTGGCAGCAGATCCGGGACAGGGAAAGAGACCCAGTACTTC.

The chain couples TRBV4-1 to TRBJ2-5, with D perhaps TRBD1 (5 bases). The J call may be faulty, since TRBJ2-7 better matches the DNA end. There are 15 residues in the CDR3. Germline V gene sequence: CDR1 MGHRA, CDR2 YSYEKL. The CDR3 nucleotides are TGCGCCAGCAGCCAGGCAGGGCTGGAGTCTTACGAGCAGTACTTC. Amino acids: CASSQAGLESYEQYF.

A few counts support this clonotype. This chain joins TRBV29-1 and TRBJ2-1; 9 bases align to TRBD2. Germline trimming cut 7 bases from V and 7 bases from J; bases unmatched to any gene: 2. The CDR3 has 11 residues. The V gene's germline CDR1 is SQVTM and CDR2 ANQGSEA. The chain's CDR3 is CSGGLANEQFF. DNA of the CDR3: TGCAGCGGTGGACTAGCGAATGAGCAGTTCTTC.

The chain carries TRBV3-1 and TRBJ2-4, with 7 nucleotides matching TRBD1. This CDR3 spans 16 amino acids. V lost 2 bases, J lost 6 bases, and 10 bases stayed unmatched. CDR1 is LGHDT and CDR2 is YNNKEL in the germline V gene (reference sequence). The CDR3 loop is CASSQLRQGPRNIQYF. The CDR3 coding sequence is TGTGCCAGCAGCCAACTCCGACAGGGCCCCCGAAACATTCAGTACTTC.

The CDR3 here is CASTPRGEGWTQYF. The CDR3 DNA reads TGTGCCAGCACCCCACGGGGGGAGGGGTGGACCCAGTACTTC. The V gene is TRBV3-1, the J gene TRBJ2-5; 7 bases align to TRBD2. CDR1 LGHDT and CDR2 YNNKEL come from the germline V gene (reference sequence). The CDR3 spans 14 residues. Trimming removed 7 bases from V and 7 bases from J; junction bases left unmatched: 12.

The V gene is TRBV9, the J gene TRBJ2-7; D is possibly TRBD1 or TRBD2 (5 bases each). The CDR3 sequence is 14 residues long. Germline V gene sequence: CDR1 SGDLS, CDR2 YYNGEE. V dropped 3 bases and J dropped 6 bases, with 16 bases sitting between them. The CDR3 loop reads CASSAGLERGEQYF. DNA of the CDR3: TGTGCCAGCAGCGCTGGGTTAGAGAGGGGCGAGCAGTACTTC.

The gene calls are TRBV20-1 and TRBJ2-4, with D perhaps matching TRBD1 or TRBD2 (5 bases each). The germline CDR1 and CDR2 sequences are DFQATT and SNEGSKA (reference sequence). CDR3 size: 15 residues. V was pared by 5 bases and J by 1 base, with 15 bases between. The CDR3 sequence is CSALDGGEAKNIQYF. For the CDR3, the DNA is TGCAGTGCTCTAGATGGGGGTGAGGCCAAAAACATTCAGTACTTC.

The chain uses TRBV6-1 and TRBJ2-1; D is perhaps TRBD2 (6 bases). The CDR3 contains 15 residues. Per the germline V gene, CDR1 is MNHNS and CDR2 is SASEGT. Trimming pared 1 base from V and 5 bases from J, leaving 12 bases between. The CDR3 region is CASSEGGAGNNEQFF. In nucleotides, the CDR3 is TGTGCCAGCAGTGAAGGTGGGGCGGGGAACAATGAGCAGTTCTTC.

This clonotype has ten or more counts. The V and J genes are TRBV7-2 and TRBJ2-7, with D possibly being TRBD1 (6 bases). The CDR3 spans 14 residues. V shed 5 bases and J shed 4 bases, with 15 bases lying between them. Germline V gene lookup returns CDR1 SGHTA and CDR2 FQGNSA. The CDR3 DNA sequence: TGTGCCAGCAGCGCAACAGGGCTCTCATACGAGCAGTACTTC. Protein: CASSATGLSYEQYF.